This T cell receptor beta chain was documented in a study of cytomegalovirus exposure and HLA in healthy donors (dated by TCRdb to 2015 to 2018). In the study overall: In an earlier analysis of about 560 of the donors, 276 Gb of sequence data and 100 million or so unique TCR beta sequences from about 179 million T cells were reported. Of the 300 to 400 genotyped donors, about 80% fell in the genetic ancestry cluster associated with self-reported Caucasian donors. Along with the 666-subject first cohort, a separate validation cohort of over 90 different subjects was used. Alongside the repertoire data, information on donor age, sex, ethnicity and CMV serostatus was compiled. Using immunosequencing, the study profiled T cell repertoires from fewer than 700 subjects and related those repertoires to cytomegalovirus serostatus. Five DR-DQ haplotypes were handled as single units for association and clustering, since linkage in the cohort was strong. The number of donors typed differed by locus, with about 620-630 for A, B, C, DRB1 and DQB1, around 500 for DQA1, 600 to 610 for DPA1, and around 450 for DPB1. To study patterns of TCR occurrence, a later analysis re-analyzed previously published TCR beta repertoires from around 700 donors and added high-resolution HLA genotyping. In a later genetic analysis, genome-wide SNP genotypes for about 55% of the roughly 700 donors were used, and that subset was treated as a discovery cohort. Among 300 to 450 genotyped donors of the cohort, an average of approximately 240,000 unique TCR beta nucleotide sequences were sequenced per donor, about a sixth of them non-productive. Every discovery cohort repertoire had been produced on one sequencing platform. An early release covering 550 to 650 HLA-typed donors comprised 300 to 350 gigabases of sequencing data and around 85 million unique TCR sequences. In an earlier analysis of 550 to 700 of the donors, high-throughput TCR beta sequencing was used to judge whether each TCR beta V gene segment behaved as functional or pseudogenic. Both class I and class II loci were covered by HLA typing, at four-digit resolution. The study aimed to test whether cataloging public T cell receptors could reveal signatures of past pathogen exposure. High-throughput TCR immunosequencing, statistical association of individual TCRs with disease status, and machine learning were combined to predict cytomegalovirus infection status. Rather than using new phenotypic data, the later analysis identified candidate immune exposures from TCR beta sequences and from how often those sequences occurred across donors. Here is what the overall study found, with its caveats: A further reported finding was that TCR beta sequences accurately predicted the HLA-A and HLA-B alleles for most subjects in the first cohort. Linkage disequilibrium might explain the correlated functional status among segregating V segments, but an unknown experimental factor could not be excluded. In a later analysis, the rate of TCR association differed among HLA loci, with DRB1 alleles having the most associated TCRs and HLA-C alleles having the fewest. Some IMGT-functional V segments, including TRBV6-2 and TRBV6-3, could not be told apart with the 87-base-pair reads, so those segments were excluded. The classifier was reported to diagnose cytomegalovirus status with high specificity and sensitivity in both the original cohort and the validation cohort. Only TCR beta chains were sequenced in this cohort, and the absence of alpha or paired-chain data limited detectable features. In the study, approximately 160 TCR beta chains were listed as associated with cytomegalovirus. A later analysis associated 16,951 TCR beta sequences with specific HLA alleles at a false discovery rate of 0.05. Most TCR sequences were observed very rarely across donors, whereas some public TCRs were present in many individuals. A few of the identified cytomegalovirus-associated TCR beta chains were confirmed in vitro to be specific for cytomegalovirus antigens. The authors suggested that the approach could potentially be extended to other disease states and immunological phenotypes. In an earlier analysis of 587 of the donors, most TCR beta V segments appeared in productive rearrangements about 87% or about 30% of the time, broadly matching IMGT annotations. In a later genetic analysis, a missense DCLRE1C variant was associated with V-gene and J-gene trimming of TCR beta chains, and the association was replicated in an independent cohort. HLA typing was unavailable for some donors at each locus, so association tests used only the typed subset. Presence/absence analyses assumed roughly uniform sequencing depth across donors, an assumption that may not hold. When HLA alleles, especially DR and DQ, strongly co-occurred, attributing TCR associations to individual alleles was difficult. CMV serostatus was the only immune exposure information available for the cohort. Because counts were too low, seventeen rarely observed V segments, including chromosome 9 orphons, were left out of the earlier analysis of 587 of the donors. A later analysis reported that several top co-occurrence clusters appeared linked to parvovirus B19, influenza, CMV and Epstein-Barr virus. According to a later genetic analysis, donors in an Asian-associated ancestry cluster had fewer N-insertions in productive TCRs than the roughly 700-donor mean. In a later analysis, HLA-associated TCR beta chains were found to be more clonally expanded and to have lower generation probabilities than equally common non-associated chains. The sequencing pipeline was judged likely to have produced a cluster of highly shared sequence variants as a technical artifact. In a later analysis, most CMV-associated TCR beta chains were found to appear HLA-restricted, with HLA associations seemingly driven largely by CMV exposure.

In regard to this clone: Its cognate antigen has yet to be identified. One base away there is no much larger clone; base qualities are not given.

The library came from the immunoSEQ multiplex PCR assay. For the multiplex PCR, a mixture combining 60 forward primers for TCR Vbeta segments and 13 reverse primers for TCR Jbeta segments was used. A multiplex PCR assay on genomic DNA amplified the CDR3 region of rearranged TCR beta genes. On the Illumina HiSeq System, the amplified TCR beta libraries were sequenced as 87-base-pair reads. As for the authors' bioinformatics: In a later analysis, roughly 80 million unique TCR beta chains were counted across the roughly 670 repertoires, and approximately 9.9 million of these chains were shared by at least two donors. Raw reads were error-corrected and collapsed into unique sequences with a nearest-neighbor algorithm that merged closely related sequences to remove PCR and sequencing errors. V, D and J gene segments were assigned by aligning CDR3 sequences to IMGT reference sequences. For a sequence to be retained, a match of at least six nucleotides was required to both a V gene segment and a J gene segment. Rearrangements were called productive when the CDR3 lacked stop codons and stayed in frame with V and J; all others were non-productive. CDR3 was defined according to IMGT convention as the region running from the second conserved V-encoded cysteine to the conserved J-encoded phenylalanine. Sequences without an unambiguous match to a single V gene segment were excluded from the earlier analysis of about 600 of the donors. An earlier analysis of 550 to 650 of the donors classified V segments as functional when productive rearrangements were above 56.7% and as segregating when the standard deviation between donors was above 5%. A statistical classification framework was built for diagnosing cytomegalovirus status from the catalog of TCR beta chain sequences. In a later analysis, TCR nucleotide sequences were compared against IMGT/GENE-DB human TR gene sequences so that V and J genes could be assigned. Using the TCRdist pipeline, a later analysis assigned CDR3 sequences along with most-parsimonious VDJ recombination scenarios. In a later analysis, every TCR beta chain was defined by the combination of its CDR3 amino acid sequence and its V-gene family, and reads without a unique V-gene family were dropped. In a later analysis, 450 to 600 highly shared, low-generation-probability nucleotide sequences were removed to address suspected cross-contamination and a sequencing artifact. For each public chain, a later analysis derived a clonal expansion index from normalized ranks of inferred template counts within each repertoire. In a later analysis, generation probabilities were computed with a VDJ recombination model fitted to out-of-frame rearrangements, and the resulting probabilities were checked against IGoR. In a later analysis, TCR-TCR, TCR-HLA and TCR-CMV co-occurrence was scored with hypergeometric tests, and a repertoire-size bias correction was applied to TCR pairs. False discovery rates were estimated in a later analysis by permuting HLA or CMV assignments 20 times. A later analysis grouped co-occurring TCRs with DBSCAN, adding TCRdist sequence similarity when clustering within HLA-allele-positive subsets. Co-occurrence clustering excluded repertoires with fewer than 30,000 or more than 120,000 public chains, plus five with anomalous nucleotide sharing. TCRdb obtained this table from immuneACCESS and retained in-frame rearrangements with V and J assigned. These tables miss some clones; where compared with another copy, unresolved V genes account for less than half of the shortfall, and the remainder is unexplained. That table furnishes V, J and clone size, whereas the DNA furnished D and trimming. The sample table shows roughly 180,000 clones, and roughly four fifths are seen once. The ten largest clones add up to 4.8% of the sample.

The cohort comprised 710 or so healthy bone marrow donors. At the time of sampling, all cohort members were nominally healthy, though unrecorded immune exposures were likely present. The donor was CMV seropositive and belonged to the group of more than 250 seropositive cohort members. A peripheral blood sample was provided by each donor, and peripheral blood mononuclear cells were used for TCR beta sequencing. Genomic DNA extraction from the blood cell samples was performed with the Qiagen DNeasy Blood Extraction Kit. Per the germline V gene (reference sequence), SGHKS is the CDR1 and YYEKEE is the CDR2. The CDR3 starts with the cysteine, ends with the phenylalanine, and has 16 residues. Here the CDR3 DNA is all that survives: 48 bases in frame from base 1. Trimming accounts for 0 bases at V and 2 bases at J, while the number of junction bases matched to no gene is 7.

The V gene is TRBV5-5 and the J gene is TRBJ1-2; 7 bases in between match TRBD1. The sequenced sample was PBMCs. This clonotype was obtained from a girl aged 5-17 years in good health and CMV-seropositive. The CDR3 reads CASSLGEGGKNYGYTF. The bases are TGTGCCAGCAGCTTGGGGGAAGGGGGCAAAAACTATGGCTACACCTTC.